This T cell receptor beta chain was sequenced for a study of PD-L1 blockade in urothelial cancer. Looking at the study overall: After treatment start, blood was analyzed at 3 weeks (second dose) and at 6 weeks.

Germline V gene sequence: CDR1 SGHRS, CDR2 YFSETQ. This CDR3 has 14 residues. The trim removed 2 bases at V and 5 bases at J, leaving 5 bases unmatched. Time point specified: pretreatment peripheral blood. Only in-frame clones appear in the TCRdb table, and some are missing; sequencing was by immunoSEQ multiplex PCR. The sample shows 40,000 to 60,000 clones, 79% of them seen only once. Material: PBMCs, obtained around atezolizumab (anti-PD-L1) treatment. This TCR derives from a man between 65 and 80 years old with urothelial cancer. This chain joins TRBV5-1 and TRBJ2-5; the match to TRBD2 covers 8 bases. The CDR3: CASSFLGGRETQYF. CDR3 nucleotides: TGCGCCAGCAGCTTTCTAGGCGGGAGGGAGACCCAGTACTTC. Together with reference TRBV5-1 and TRBJ2-5, the CDR3 gives the full variable domain: KAGVTQTPRYLIKTRGQQVTLSCSPISGHRSVSWYQQTPGQGLQFLFEYFSETQRNKGNFPGRFSGRQFSNSRSEMNVSTLELGDSALYLCASSFLGGRETQYFGPGTRLLVL.